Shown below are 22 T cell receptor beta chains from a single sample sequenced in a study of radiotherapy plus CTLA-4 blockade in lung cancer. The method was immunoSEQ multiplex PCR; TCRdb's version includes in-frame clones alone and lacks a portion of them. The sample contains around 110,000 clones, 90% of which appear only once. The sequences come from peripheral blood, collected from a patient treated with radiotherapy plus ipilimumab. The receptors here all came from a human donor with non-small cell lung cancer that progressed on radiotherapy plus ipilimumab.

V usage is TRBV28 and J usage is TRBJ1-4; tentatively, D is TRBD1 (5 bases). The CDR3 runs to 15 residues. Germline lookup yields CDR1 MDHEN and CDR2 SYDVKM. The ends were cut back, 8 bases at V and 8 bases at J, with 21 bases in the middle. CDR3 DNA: TGTGCCAGCGGGGGTTCTGGGGCACCTGGAGAAAAACTGTTTTTT. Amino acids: CASGGSGAPGEKLFF.

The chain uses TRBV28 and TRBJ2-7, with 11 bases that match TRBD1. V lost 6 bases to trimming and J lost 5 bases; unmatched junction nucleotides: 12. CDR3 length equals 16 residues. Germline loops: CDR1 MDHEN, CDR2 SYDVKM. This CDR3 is CASSLLPGQGDHEQYF. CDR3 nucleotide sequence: TGTGCCAGCAGCCTCCTACCGGGACAGGGGGACCACGAGCAGTACTTC.

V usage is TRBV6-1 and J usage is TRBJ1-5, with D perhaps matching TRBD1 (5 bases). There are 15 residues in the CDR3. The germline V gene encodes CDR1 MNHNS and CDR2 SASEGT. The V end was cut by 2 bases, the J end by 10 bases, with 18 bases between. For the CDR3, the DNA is TGTGCCAGCAGTGAAAATTGGGGCCTGGGTCTTCCCCAGCATTTT. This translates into CASSENWGLGLPQHF.

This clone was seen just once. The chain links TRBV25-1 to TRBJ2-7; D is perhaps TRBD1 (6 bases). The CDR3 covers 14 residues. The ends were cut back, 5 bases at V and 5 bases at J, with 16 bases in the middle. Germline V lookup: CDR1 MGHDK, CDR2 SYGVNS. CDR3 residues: CASSRQGIGDEQYF. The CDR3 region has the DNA TGTGCCAGCAGTCGCCAGGGGATCGGGGACGAGCAGTACTTC.

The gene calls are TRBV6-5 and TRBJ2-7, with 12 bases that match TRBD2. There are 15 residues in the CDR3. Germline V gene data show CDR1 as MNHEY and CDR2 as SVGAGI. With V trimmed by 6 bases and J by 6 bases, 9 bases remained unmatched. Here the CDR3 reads CASSTDLAGGGEQYF. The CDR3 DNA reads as TGTGCCAGCAGCACCGATCTAGCGGGAGGGGGCGAGCAGTACTTC.

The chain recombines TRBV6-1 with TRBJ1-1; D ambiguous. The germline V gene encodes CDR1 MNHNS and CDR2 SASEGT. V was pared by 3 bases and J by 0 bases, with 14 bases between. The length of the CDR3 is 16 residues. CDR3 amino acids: CASSEGQLVMNTEAFF. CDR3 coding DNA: TGTGCCAGCAGTGAGGGTCAATTGGTCATGAACACTGAAGCTTTCTTT.

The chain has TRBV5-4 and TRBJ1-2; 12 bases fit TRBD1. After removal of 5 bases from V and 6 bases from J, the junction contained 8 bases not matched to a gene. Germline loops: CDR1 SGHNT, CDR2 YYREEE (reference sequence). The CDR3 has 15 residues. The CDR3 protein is CASSAGTGGADGYTF. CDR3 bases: TGTGCCAGCAGTGCCGGGACAGGGGGCGCGGATGGCTACACCTTC.

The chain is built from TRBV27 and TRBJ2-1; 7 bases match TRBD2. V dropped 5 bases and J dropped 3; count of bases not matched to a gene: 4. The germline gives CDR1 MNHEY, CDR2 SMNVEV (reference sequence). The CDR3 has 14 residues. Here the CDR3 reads CASSVLAGYNEQFF. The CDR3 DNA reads TGTGCCAGCAGTGTGTTAGCGGGCTACAATGAGCAGTTCTTC.

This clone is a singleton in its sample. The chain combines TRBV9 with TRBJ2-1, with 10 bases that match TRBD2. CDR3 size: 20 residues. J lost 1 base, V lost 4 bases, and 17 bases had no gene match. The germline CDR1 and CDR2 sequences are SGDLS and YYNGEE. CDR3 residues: CASSLRWIAGGLRSYNEQFF. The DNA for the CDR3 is TGTGCCAGCAGCCTCCGTTGGATAGCGGGAGGACTTCGATCCTACAATGAGCAGTTCTTC.

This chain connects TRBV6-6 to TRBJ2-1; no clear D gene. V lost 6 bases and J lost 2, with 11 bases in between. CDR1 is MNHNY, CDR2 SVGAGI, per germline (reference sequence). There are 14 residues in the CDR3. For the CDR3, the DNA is TGTGCCAGCAGACCACCTGACACCTACAATGAGCAGTTCTTC. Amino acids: CASRPPDTYNEQFF.

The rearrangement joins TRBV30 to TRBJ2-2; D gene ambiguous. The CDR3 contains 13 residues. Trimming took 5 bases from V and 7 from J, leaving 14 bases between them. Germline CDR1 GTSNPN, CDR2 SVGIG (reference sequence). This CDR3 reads CAWSVLLGGELFF. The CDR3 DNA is TGTGCCTGGTCGGTACTTCTGGGCGGGGAGCTGTTTTTT.

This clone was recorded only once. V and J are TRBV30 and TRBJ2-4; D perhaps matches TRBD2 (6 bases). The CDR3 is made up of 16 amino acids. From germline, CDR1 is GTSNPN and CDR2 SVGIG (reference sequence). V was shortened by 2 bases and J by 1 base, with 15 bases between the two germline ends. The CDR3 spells CAWSMLAGSAKNIQYF. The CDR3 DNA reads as TGTGCCTGGAGTATGTTGGCGGGATCGGCCAAAAACATTCAGTACTTC.

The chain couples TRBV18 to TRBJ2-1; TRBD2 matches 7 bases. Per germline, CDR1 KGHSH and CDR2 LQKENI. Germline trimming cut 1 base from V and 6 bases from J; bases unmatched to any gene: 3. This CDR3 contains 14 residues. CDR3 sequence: CASSPLAGINEQFF. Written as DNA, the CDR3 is TGTGCCAGCTCACCACTAGCGGGTATCAATGAGCAGTTCTTC.

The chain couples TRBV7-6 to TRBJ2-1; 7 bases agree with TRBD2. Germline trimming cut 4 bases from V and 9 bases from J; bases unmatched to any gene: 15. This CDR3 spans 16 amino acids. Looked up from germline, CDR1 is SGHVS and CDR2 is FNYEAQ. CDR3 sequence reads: CASSSRPGRIYGEQFF. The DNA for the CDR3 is TGTGCCAGCAGCTCCCGCCCCGGGAGGATTTACGGTGAGCAGTTCTTC.

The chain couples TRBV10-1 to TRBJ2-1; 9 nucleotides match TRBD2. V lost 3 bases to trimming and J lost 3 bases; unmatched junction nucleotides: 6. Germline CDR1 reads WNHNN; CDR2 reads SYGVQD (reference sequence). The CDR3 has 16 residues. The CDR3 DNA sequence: TGCGCCAGCAGTGAAGTAGCGGGAGTTCTCTACAATGAGCAGTTCTTC. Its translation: CASSEVAGVLYNEQFF.

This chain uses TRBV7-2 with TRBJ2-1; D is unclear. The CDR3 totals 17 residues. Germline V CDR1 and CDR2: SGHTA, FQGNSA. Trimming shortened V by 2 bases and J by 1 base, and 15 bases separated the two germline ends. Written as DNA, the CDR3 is TGTGCCAGCAGCTTATACCTACTCAAGTCTTCCTACAATGAGCAGTTCTTC. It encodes CASSLYLLKSSYNEQFF.

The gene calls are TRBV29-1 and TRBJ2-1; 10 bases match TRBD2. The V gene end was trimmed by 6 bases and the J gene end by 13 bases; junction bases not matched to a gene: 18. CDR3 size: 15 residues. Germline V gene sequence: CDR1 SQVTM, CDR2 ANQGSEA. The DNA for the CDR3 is TGCAGCGTCACCAAAGGGCTAGCGGGAGCCGTGGATCAGTTCTTC. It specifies CSVTKGLAGAVDQFF.

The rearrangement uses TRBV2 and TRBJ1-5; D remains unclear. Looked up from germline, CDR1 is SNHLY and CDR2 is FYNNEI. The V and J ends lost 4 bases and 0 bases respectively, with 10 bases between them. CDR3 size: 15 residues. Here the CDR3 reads CASSVFMPSNQPQHF. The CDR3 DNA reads TGTGCCAGCAGTGTTTTTATGCCTAGCAATCAGCCCCAGCATTTT.

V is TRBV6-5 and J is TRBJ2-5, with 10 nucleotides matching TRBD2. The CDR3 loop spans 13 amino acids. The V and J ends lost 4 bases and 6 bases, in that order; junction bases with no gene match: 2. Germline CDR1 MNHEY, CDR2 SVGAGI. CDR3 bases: TGTGCCAGCAGTTCTAGCGGGGGTCAGACCCAGTACTTC. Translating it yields CASSSSGGQTQYF.

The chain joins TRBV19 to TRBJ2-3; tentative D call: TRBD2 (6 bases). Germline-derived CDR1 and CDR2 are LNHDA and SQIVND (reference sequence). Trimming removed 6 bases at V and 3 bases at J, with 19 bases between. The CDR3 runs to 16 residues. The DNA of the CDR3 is TGTGCCAGTAGAACGGGAGAGCTAGGCGGAACAGATACGCAGTATTTT. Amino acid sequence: CASRTGELGGTDTQYF. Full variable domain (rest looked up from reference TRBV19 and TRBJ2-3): DGGITQSPKYLFRKEGQNVTLSCEQNLNHDAMYWYRQDPGQGLRLIYYSQIVNDFQKGDIAEGYSVSREKKESFPLTVTSAQKNPTAFYLCASRTGELGGTDTQYFGPGTRLTVL.

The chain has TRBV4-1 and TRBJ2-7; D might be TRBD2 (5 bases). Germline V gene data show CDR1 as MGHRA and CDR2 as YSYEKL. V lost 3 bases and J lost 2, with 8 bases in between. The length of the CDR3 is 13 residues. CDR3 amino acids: CASSQRAAYEQYF. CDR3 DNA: TGCGCCAGCAGCCAGCGGGCGGCCTACGAGCAGTACTTC.

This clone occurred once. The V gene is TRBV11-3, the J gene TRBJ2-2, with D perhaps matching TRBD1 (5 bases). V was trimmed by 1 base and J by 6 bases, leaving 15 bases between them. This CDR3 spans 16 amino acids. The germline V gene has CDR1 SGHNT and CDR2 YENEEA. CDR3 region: CASSLGAGSSAGELFF. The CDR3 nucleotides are TGTGCCAGCAGCTTAGGGGCAGGGTCGAGTGCCGGGGAGCTGTTTTTT.